This entry describes one T cell receptor (beta chain). Its antigen remains unknown. In germline, CDR1 is SNHLY, CDR2 FYNNEI. The CDR3 runs 15 residues. J lost 1 base, V lost 7 bases, and 9 bases had no gene match. These data belong to a study of persistence of HIV-infected CD4 T cells. About the research overall: Two participants gave one leukapheresis sample; others gave up to about 180 mL blood repeatedly. Findings and limits, study-wide: Rare CMV-responding cells carrying HIV-1 proviruses were not analyzed separately for TCR. Compared with CD3/CD28-stimulated cells, CMV- and Gag-responding cells showed lower TCRbeta richness.

Cells were stimulated with CMV-infected fibroblast lysates at approximately 10 ug/mL. CD40L/CD69 double-negative CD45RO-high memory CD4+ T cells were collected. Undetectable plasma HIV-1 RNA below 50 copies/mL lasted at least 4 years. The libraries were made with immunoSEQ version 4 in survey mode. Method: immunoSEQ multiplex PCR; TCRdb's copy keeps in-frame clones and lacks some. The sample includes 25,000 to 35,000 clones, around 82% of them seen just once. V and J are TRBV2 and TRBJ2-7, with 8 positions matching TRBD1. This receptor was identified in an adult man with HIV who was CMV-seropositive. Sequences were derived from CD4+ T cells sorted from PBMCs after roughly 19-hour stimulation, sampled from a patient who received antiretroviral therapy. CDR3 DNA sequence: TGTGCCAGCATGGGACAGGCGGGATATTCCTACGAGCAGTACTTC. It translates to CASMGQAGYSYEQYF.